This T cell receptor beta chain was sequenced in a study of blood T cells in healthy people across ages. Using a J-beta primer mix together with a sample-barcoded 5' primer, a second PCR was run for roughly 7 to 11 cycles. Each cDNA molecule carried a tag from a template-switch adaptor that contained 12 random nucleotides. TCRdb processed the 5' RACE reads anew with MiXCR; each CDR3 protein has one entry. The sample has some 1.4 million distinct CDR3 sequences, around two fifths seen once; the top ten hold roughly 7.9%. The CDR3 spans 13 residues. Trimming took 6 bases from V and 10 from J, leaving 16 bases between them. Germline CDR1 reads MNHEY; CDR2 reads SVGEGT. Healthy Caucasian individuals from Russia aged roughly 6 to 90 served as donors. Per sample, no less than 5.5 micrograms of total RNA were extracted.

The TCR originated in a woman between 18 and 29 years old in good health. V is TRBV6-2 or TRBV6-3 and J is TRBJ2-1; D gene ambiguous. Sequencing was performed on blood. CDR3: CASSFSGSQEQFF. CDR3 sequence (DNA): TGTGCCAGCAGCTTTTCGGGTTCCCAGGAGCAGTTCTTC.